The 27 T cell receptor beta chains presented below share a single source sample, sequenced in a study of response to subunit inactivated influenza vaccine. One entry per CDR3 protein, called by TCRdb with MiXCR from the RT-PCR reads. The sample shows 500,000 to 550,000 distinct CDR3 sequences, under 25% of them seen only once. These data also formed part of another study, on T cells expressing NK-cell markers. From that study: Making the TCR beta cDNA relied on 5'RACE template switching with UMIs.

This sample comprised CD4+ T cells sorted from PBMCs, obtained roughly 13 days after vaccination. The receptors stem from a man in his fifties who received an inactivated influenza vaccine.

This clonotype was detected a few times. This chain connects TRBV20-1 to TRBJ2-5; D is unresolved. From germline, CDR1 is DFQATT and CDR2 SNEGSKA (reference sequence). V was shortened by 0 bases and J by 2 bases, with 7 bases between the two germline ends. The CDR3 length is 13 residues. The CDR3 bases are TGCAGTGCTAGAGAGGTCAGTCAAGAGACCCAGTACTTC. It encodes CSAREVSQETQYF.

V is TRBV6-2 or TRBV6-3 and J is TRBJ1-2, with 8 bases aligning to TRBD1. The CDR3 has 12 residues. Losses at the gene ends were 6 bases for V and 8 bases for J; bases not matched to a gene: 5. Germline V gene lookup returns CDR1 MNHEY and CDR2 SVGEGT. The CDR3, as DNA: TGTGCCAGCAGCAAGACAGGGGCCGGCTACACCTTC. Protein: CASSKTGAGYTF.

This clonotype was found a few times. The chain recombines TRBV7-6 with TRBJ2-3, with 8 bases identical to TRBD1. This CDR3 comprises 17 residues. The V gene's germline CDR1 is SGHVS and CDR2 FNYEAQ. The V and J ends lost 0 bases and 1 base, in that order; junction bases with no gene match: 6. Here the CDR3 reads CASSLAGQGAGTDTQYF. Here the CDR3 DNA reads TGTGCCAGCAGCTTAGCAGGGCAGGGGGCCGGCACAGATACGCAGTATTTT.

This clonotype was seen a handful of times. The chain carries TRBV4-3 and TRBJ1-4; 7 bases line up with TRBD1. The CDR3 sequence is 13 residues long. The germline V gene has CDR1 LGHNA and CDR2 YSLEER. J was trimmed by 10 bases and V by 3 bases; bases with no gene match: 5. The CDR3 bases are TGCGCCAGCAGCCACCCCCAGGGGGGAAAACTGTTTTTT. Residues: CASSHPQGGKLFF.

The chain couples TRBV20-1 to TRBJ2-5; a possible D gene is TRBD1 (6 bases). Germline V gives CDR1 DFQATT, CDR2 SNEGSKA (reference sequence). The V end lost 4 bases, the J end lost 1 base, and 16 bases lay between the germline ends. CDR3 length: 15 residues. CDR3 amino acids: CSATQGSLFQETQYF. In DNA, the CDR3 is TGCAGTGCTACGCAGGGGAGCCTATTCCAAGAGACCCAGTACTTC.

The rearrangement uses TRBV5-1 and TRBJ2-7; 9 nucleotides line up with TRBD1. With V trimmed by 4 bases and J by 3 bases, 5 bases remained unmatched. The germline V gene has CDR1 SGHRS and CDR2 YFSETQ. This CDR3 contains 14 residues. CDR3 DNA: TGCGCCAGCAGCAGTATGACAGGGGGCTACGAGCAGTACTTC. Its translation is CASSSMTGGYEQYF.

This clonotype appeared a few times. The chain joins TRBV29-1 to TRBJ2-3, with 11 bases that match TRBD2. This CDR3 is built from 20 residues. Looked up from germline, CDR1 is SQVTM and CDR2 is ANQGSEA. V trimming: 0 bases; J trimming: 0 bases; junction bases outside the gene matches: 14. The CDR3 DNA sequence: TGCAGCGTTGAAGATCGAAGAGGGCTAGCGGGGGGCCTTAGCACAGATACGCAGTATTTT. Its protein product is CSVEDRRGLAGGLSTDTQYF.

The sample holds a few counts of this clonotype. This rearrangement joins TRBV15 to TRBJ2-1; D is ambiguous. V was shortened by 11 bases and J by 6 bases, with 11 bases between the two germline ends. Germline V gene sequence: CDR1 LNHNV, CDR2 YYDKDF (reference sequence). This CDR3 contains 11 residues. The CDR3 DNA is TGTGCCGCCGGAGCCCCCAATGAGCAGTTCTTC. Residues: CAAGAPNEQFF.

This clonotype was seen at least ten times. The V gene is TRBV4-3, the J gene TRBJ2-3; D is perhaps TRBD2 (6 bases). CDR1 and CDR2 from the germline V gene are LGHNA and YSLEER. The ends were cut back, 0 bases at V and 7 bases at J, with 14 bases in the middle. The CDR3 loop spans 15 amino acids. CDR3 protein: CASSQDDGSKNTQYF. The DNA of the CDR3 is TGCGCCAGCAGCCAAGACGACGGGAGTAAGAATACGCAGTATTTT.

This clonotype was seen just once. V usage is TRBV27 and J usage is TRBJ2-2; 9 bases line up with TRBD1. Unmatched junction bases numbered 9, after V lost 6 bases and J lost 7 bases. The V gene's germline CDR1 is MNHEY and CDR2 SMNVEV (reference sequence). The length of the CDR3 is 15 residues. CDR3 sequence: CASSRDRVTGGELFF. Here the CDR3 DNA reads TGTGCCAGCAGCCGGGACAGGGTGACAGGCGGGGAGCTGTTTTTT.

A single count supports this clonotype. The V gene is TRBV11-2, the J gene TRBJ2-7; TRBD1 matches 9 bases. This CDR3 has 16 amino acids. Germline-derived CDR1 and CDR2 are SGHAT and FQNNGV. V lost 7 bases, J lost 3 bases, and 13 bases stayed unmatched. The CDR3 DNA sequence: TGTGCCAGCACCAACTCTCTCGGGACAGGGTTCTACGAGCAGTACTTC. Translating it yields CASTNSLGTGFYEQYF.

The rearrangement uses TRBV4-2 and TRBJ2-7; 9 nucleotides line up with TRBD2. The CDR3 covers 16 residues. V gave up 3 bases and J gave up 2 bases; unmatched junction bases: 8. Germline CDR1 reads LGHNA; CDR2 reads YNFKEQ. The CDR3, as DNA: TGTGCCAGCAGCCATCCGCGGGGGGGACAACCCTACGAGCAGTACTTC. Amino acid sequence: CASSHPRGGQPYEQYF.

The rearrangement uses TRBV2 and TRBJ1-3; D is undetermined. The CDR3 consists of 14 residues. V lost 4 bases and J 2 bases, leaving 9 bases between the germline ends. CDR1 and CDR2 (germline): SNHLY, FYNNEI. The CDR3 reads CASSAGITGNTIYF. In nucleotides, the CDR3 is TGTGCCAGCAGTGCGGGGATCACTGGAAACACCATATATTTT.

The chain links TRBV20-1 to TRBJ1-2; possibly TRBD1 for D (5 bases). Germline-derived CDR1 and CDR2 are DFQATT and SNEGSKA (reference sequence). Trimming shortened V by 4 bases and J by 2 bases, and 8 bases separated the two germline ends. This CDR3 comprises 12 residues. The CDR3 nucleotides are TGCAGTGCTATATCAGGGAACTATGGCTACACCTTC. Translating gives CSAISGNYGYTF.

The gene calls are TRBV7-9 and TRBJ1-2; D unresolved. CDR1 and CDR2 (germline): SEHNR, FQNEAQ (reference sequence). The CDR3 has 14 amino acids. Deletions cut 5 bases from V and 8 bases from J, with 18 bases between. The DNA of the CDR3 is TGTGCCAGCAGCGTCGAGGTGGTATCCGGGGGCTACACCTTC. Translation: CASSVEVVSGGYTF.

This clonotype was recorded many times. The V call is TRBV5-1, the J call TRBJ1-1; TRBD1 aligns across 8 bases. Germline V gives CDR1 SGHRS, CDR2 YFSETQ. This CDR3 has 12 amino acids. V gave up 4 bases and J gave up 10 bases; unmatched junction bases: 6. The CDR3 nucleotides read TGCGCCAGCAGCCTAGGACAGGGTCGAGCTTTCTTT. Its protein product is CASSLGQGRAFF.

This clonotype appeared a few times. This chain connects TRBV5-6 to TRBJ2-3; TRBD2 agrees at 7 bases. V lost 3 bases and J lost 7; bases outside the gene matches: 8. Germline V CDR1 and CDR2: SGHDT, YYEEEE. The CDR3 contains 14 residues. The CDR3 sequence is CASSSSRGGYTQYF. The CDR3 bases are TGTGCCAGCAGCTCTTCCCGCGGGGGATATACGCAGTATTTT. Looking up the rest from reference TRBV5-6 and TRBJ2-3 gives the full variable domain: DAGVTQSPTHLIKTRGQQVTLRCSPKSGHDTVSWYQQALGQGPQFIFQYYEEEERQRGNFPDRFSGHQFPNYSSELNVNALLLGDSALYLCASSSSRGGYTQYFGPGTRLTVL.

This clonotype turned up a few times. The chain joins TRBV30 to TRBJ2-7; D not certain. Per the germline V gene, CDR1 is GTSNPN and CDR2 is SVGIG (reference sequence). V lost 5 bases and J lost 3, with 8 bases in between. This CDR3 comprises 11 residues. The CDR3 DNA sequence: TGTGCCTGGGCGACATTCTACGAGCAGTACTTC. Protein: CAWATFYEQYF.

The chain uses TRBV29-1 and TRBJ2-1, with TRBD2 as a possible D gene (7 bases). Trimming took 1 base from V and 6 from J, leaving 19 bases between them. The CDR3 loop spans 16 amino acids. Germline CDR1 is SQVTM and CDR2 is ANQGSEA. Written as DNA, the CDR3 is TGCAGCGTTGAAGGGGGAGGGACTCAGGGGTTCAATGAGCAGTTCTTC. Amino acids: CSVEGGGTQGFNEQFF.

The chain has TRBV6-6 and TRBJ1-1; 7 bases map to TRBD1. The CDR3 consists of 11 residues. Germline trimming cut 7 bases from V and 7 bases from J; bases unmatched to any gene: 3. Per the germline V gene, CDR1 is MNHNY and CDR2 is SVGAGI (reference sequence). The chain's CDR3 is CASIQGFEAFF. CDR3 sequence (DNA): TGTGCCAGCATACAGGGGTTTGAAGCTTTCTTT.

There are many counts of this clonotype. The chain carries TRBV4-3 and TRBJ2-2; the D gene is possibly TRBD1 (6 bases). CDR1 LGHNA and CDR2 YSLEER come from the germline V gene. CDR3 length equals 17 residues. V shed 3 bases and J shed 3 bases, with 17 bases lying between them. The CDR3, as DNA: TGCGCCAGCAGCCAGCTCTTAACAGGGCGGGACACCGGGGAGCTGTTTTTT. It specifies CASSQLLTGRDTGELFF.

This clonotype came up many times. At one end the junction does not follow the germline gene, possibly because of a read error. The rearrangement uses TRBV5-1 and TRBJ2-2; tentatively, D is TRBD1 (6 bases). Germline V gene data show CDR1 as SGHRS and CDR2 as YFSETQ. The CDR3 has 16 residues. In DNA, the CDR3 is TGCGCCAGCAGCTACCAGGACCAGGGGAACCCCGGGGAGCTGTTTTTT. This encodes CASSYQDQGNPGELFF.

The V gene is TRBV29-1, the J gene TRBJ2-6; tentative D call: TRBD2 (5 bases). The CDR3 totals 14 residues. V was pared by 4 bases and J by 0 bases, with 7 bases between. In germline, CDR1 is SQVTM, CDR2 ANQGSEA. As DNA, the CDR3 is TGCAGCGTTGTAGGGAGCTCTGGGGCCAACGTCCTGACTTTC. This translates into CSVVGSSGANVLTF.

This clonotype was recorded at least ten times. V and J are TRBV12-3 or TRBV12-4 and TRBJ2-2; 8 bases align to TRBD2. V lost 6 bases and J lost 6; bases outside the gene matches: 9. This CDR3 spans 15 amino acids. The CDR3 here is CASSSGGTTAGELFF. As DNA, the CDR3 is TGTGCCAGCAGCTCGGGGGGGACGACTGCCGGGGAGCTGTTTTTT.

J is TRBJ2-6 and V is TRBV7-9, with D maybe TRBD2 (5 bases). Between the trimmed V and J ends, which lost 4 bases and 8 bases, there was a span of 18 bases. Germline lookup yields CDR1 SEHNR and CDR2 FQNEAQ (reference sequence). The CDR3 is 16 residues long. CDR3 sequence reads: CASSSTETGKTNVLTF. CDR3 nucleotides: TGTGCCAGCAGCTCAACCGAAACCGGGAAAACCAACGTCCTGACTTTC. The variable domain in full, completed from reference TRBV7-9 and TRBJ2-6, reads DTGVSQNPRHKITKRGQNVTFRCDPISEHNRLYWYRQTLGQGPEFLTYFQNEAQLEKSRLLSDRFSAERPKGSFSTLEIQRTEQGDSAMYLCASSSTETGKTNVLTFGAGSRLTVL.

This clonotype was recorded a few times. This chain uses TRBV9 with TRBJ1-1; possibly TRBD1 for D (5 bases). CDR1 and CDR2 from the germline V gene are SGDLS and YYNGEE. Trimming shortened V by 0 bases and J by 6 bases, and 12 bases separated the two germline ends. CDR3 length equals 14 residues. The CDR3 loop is CASSVGVRDSEAFF. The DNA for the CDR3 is TGTGCCAGCAGCGTAGGAGTCAGGGACTCTGAAGCTTTCTTT.

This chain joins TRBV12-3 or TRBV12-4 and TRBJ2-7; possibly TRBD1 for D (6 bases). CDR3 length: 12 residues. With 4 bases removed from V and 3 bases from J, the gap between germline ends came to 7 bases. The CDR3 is CASSWTDYEQYF. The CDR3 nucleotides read TGTGCCAGCAGTTGGACAGACTACGAGCAGTACTTC.